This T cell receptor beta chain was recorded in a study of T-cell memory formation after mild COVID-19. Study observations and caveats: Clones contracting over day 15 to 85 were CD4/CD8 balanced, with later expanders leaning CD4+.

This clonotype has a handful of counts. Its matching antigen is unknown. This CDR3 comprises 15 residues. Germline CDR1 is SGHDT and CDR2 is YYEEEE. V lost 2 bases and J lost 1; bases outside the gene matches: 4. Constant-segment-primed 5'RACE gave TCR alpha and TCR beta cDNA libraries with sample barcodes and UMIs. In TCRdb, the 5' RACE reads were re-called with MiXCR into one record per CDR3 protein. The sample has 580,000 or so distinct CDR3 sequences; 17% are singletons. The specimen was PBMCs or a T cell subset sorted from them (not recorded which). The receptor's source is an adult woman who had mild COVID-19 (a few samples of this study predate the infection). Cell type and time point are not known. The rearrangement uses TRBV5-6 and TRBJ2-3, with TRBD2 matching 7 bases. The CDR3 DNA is TGTGCCAGCAGCTTCGGGGCGGGGGGCACAGATACGCAGTATTTT. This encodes CASSFGAGGTDTQYF.